One and the same sample provided the 27 T cell receptor beta chains below, sequenced in a study of shared clonotypes between healthy human individuals. The table came from immunoSEQ multiplex PCR; TCRdb's copy has only in-frame clones and leaves some out. The table records more than 900,000 clones, 70% to 80% of them present only once. The sequenced sample was memory CD4+ T cells from PBMCs. Subset specified: CD45RA-negative fraction. The receptors derive from a young man in good health. Some clones in this sample may be carry-over from other donors' samples.

The CDR3 nucleotides are TGCAGCGTTGGTGGCGCCGGGGAGCTGTTTTTT. Its translation is CSVGGAGELFF. This chain joins TRBV29-1 and TRBJ2-2; D is unclear. The germline V gene encodes CDR1 SQVTM and CDR2 ANQGSEA. The CDR3 length is 11 residues. Trimming removed 4 bases at V and 6 bases at J, with 6 bases between.

The table lists this clone with a count of one. The chain recombines TRBV10-3 with TRBJ2-7, with no clear D. Trimming removed 3 bases at V and 3 bases at J, with 12 bases between. CDR1 and CDR2 (germline): ENHRY, SYGVKD. CDR3 length equals 14 residues. In DNA, the CDR3 is TGTGCCATCAGTGATCCCGGGCTTCTCTACGAGCAGTACTTC. Translating gives CAISDPGLLYEQYF.

The chain links TRBV27 to TRBJ1-5; TRBD1 is a possible D gene (5 bases). Between the trimmed V and J ends, which lost 5 bases and 9 bases, there was a span of 32 bases. There are 19 residues in the CDR3. The germline CDR1 and CDR2 sequences are MNHEY and SMNVEV (reference sequence). For the CDR3, the DNA is TGTGCCAGCAGTCCCCACAATTTGAGACAGCCCGAGGTTTTCTTGCCCCAGCATTTT. It yields the protein CASSPHNLRQPEVFLPQHF.

V gene TRBV15 combines with J gene TRBJ1-1, with TRBD1 matching 7 bases. This CDR3 comprises 16 residues. The germline V gene encodes CDR1 LNHNV and CDR2 YYDKDF (reference sequence). With 3 bases clipped from V and 0 bases from J, the junction kept 7 bases outside the gene matches. CDR3 amino acids: CATSSRDSDMNTEAFF. The DNA of the CDR3 is TGTGCCACCAGCAGCCGGGACAGTGACATGAACACTGAAGCTTTCTTT.

This chain connects TRBV2 to TRBJ2-5; TRBD2 is a possible D gene (6 bases). V was clipped by 11 bases and J by 5 bases, with 15 bases between them. The length of the CDR3 is 12 residues. Germline values: CDR1 SNHLY, CDR2 FYNNEI. Here the CDR3 reads CAFIGGYETQYF. As DNA, the CDR3 is TGTGCCTTCATCGGAGGGTACGAGACCCAGTACTTC.

V gene TRBV4-3 combines with J gene TRBJ1-4; D is ambiguous. Per the germline V gene, CDR1 is LGHNA and CDR2 is YSLEER. CDR3 length: 13 residues. V gave up 8 bases and J gave up 5 bases, with 12 bases separating them. The CDR3 coding sequence is TGCGCCAGCCAACAATCCCTAAATGAAAAACTGTTTTTT. This codes for CASQQSLNEKLFF.

V is TRBV27 and J is TRBJ2-5, with D maybe TRBD1 (6 bases). The V gene's germline CDR1 is MNHEY and CDR2 SMNVEV (reference sequence). The CDR3 spans 16 residues. V shed 6 bases and J shed 7 bases, with 24 bases lying between them. CDR3 amino acids: CASRSLRDNIAGTQYF. In DNA form, the CDR3 reads TGTGCCAGCAGATCGTTACGGGACAACATCGCGGGGACCCAGTACTTC.

This rearrangement joins TRBV2 to TRBJ2-1; the D is unclear. The CDR3 is made up of 14 amino acids. The ends were cut back, 1 base at V and 4 bases at J, with 8 bases in the middle. Looked up from germline, CDR1 is SNHLY and CDR2 is FYNNEI. This chain's CDR3 is CASSEVKTYNEQFF. The CDR3 region has the DNA TGTGCCAGCAGTGAAGTTAAGACTTACAATGAGCAGTTCTTC.

This clone was seen a single time. The chain is built from TRBV5-1 and TRBJ2-5; D uncertain. V shed 4 bases and J shed 3 bases, with 16 bases lying between them. This CDR3 spans 15 amino acids. The germline CDR1 and CDR2 sequences are SGHRS and YFSETQ. The CDR3 region has the DNA TGCGCCAGCAGCATCCGTCCGGACGTAAAAGAGACCCAGTACTTC. This gives the protein CASSIRPDVKETQYF.

J is TRBJ2-1 and V is TRBV2, with D unresolved. V lost 1 base, J lost 5 bases, and 9 bases lay in between. The CDR3 sequence is 14 residues long. In germline, CDR1 is SNHLY, CDR2 FYNNEI. The DNA of the CDR3 is TGTGCCAGCAGTGAAGGTCGGCGGAACAATGAGCAGTTCTTC. Its protein product is CASSEGRRNNEQFF.

The chain is built from TRBV5-5 and TRBJ2-1; TRBD2 agrees at 7 bases. The J segment lost 7 bases and the V segment lost 5 bases, leaving 12 bases of the junction unmatched. The CDR3 contains 15 residues. In germline, CDR1 is SGHKS, CDR2 YYEKEE (reference sequence). CDR3 sequence reads: CASSGWAGVGNEQFF. The DNA for the CDR3 is TGTGCCAGCAGTGGGTGGGCGGGGGTTGGTAATGAGCAGTTCTTC.

A single count supports this clone. V is TRBV6-6 and J is TRBJ1-1; 7 bases line up with TRBD1. The J segment lost 11 bases and the V segment lost 6 bases, leaving 18 bases of the junction unmatched. The CDR3 sequence is 15 residues long. The germline V gene encodes CDR1 MNHNY and CDR2 SVGAGI (reference sequence). This CDR3 reads CASSLPRQGAVEAFF. As DNA, the CDR3 is TGTGCCAGCAGCCTACCCCGACAGGGCGCGGTGGAGGCTTTCTTT.

The table lists this clone with a few counts. V is TRBV19 and J is TRBJ2-3, with 8 bases matching TRBD1. This CDR3 has 16 amino acids. Trimming took 1 base from V and 6 from J; bases not matched to a gene: 9. The germline gives CDR1 LNHDA, CDR2 SQIVND (reference sequence). The CDR3 region is CASSIAWTGIGDTQYF. The CDR3 nucleotides are TGTGCCAGTAGTATAGCCTGGACAGGGATTGGGGATACGCAGTATTTT. Supplemented by reference TRBV19 and TRBJ2-3, the full variable domain reads DGGITQSPKYLFRKEGQNVTLSCEQNLNHDAMYWYRQDPGQGLRLIYYSQIVNDFQKGDIAEGYSVSREKKESFPLTVTSAQKNPTAFYLCASSIAWTGIGDTQYFGPGTRLTVL.

This sequence joins TRBV5-5 and TRBJ1-1; no clear D. Germline loops: CDR1 SGHKS, CDR2 YYEKEE (reference sequence). The CDR3 consists of 15 residues. V lost 3 bases and J lost 4, with 16 bases in between. CDR3 nucleotides: TGTGCCAGCAGCTCGGGCCCAACCTCGAGCACTGAAGCTTTCTTT. It specifies CASSSGPTSSTEAFF. The entire variable domain, with the rest obtained from reference TRBV5-5 and TRBJ1-1, is as follows: DAGVTQSPTHLIKTRGQQVTLRCSPISGHKSVSWYQQVLGQGPQFIFQYYEKEERGRGNFPDRFSARQFPNYSSELNVNALLLGDSALYLCASSSGPTSSTEAFFGQGTRLTVV.

The J gene is TRBJ2-1, the V gene TRBV5-1; a weak D match, TRBD2 (7 bases). V lost 7 bases and J lost 7, with 18 bases in between. The V gene's germline CDR1 is SGHRS and CDR2 YFSETQ. CDR3 size: 14 residues. The CDR3 region has the DNA TGCGCCAGCGGGGTAGGGGGAGGGCCAAATGAGCAGTTCTTC. Its protein product is CASGVGGGPNEQFF.

The chain is built from TRBV28 and TRBJ1-2, with a weak D call TRBD1 (5 bases). With 1 base removed from V and 5 bases from J, the gap between germline ends came to 8 bases. This CDR3 contains 13 residues. CDR1 and CDR2 from the germline V gene are MDHEN and SYDVKM. CDR3 DNA sequence: TGTGCCAGCAGTTTATTCGACAGATATGGCTACACCTTC. As protein: CASSLFDRYGYTF.

The DNA of the CDR3 is TGTGCCAGTGGCCGGGACAGGCTCTCAGATACGCAGTATTTT. It is translated as CASGRDRLSDTQYF. The chain has TRBV6-1 and TRBJ2-3, with 8 bases matching TRBD1. CDR3 length: 14 residues. CDR1 is MNHNS, CDR2 SASEGT, per germline. V dropped 9 bases and J dropped 4; count of bases not matched to a gene: 9.

This sequence joins TRBV20-1 and TRBJ1-1; TRBD1 matches 8 bases. Germline V CDR1 and CDR2: DFQATT, SNEGSKA (reference sequence). V dropped 8 bases and J dropped 11; count of bases not matched to a gene: 7. This CDR3 region has 10 residues. CDR3 amino acids: CSIYRGEAFF. The CDR3 bases are TGCAGTATTTACAGGGGGGAGGCTTTCTTT.

This clone was seen more than once but under ten times. The chain links TRBV9 to TRBJ1-5; D ambiguous. Trimming stripped 3 bases from V and 9 bases from J, with 7 bases between. The CDR3 covers 11 residues. Germline CDR1 is SGDLS and CDR2 is YYNGEE. The CDR3 nucleotides read TGTGCCAGCAGCGAAGGCCCGCCCCAGCATTTT. Translating gives CASSEGPPQHF.

This chain connects TRBV29-1 to TRBJ2-2; 8 bases are shared with TRBD2. The length of the CDR3 is 16 residues. V shed 0 bases, J shed 0 bases, and the junction held 3 bases outside the gene matches. Looked up from germline, CDR1 is SQVTM and CDR2 is ANQGSEA. CDR3 loop: CSVEEGTRANTGELFF. The CDR3 DNA reads TGCAGCGTTGAAGAGGGGACTAGGGCGAACACCGGGGAGCTGTTTTTT.

This clone was seen many times. This sequence joins TRBV4-1 and TRBJ2-2; 7 nucleotides line up with TRBD2. Germline V gives CDR1 MGHRA, CDR2 YSYEKL. The CDR3 length is 18 residues. The V gene end was trimmed by 4 bases and the J gene end by 3 bases; junction bases not matched to a gene: 14. DNA of the CDR3: TGCGCCAGCAGCCTAAAGCGGGCTAGCGGAGCCTACACCGGGGAGCTGTTTTTT. It specifies CASSLKRASGAYTGELFF.

The chain is built from TRBV27 and TRBJ2-2; D is perhaps TRBD1 (6 bases). The V gene's germline CDR1 is MNHEY and CDR2 SMNVEV (reference sequence). This CDR3 is 17 amino acids long. V gave up 3 bases and J gave up 5 bases, with 19 bases separating them. The CDR3 loop reads CASSFLGLGRGTGELFF. For the CDR3, the DNA is TGTGCCAGCAGTTTCCTGGGTTTAGGCAGGGGTACCGGGGAGCTGTTTTTT.

The CDR3 protein is CASSVDRLSSGNTIYF. In DNA, the CDR3 is TGTGCCAGCAGCGTAGATCGGTTAAGCTCTGGAAACACCATATATTTT. The V call is TRBV9, the J call TRBJ1-3; D call uncertain. The CDR3 length is 16 residues. CDR1 and CDR2 from the germline V gene are SGDLS and YYNGEE. Trimming took off 0 bases at V and 0 bases at J, with 10 bases between the two ends. The variable domain in full, with the rest retrieved from reference TRBV9 and TRBJ1-3, is DSGVTQTPKHLITATGQRVTLRCSPRSGDLSVYWYQQSLDQGLQFLIQYYNGEERAKGNILERFSAQQFPDLHSELNLSSLELGDSALYFCASSVDRLSSGNTIYFGEGSWLTVV.

The chain combines TRBV6-7 with TRBJ2-5; D is undetermined. TRBV6-7 is an open reading frame, and its role is uncertain. V shed 7 bases and J shed 1 base, with 16 bases lying between them. This CDR3 region has 15 residues. The DNA for the CDR3 is TGTGCCAGCATTAAGAAAGGCCCGACCCAAGAGACCCAGTACTTC. Its protein is CASIKKGPTQETQYF.

This chain connects TRBV7-9 to TRBJ2-5; D call uncertain. The germline V gene encodes CDR1 SEHNR and CDR2 FQNEAQ (reference sequence). V was trimmed by 5 bases and J by 4 bases, leaving 11 bases between them. This CDR3 region has 13 residues. CDR3 amino acids: CASSPSGGETQYF. The CDR3 DNA reads as TGTGCCAGCAGCCCTAGTGGCGGAGAGACCCAGTACTTC.

The chain joins TRBV27 to TRBJ2-2; D tentatively fits TRBD1 or TRBD2 (5 bases each). The CDR3 has 17 residues. Germline CDR1 is MNHEY and CDR2 is SMNVEV (reference sequence). The V and J ends lost 5 bases and 4 bases respectively, with 20 bases between them. Here the CDR3 reads CASSRDRVGHSTGELFF. The DNA for the CDR3 is TGTGCCAGCAGTCGGGACCGCGTGGGTCACAGCACCGGGGAGCTGTTTTTT.

This clone was seen more than once but under ten times. The gene calls are TRBV28 and TRBJ1-2; 9 bases align to TRBD1. CDR1 and CDR2 from the germline V gene are MDHEN and SYDVKM. The CDR3 is 13 residues long. V lost 5 bases, J lost 8 bases, and 6 bases stayed unmatched. DNA of the CDR3: TGTGCCAGCAGTCCACAGGGGGCGCCAGGCTACACCTTC. It is translated as CASSPQGAPGYTF.